One sample yielded the 16 T cell receptor beta chains listed below, sequenced in a study of T cells expressing NK-cell markers. TCRdb reprocessed the 5' RACE reads and reports one entry per CDR3 protein, with no DNA. The sample shows approximately 440,000 distinct CDR3 sequences, and 1.4% sits with its ten largest clones. The material sequenced was blood T cells: a sorted CD56 or NKG2C T cell subset, CD4+ or CD8+ T cells, or bulk PBMC T cells (not recorded which). These receptors were taken from a woman aged 45-65 years in good health.

This chain uses TRBV9 with TRBJ2-5; TCRdb selects TRBD1, and the lack of DNA leaves this call unchecked. The CDR3 is 15 residues long. Germline CDR1 SGDLS, CDR2 YYNGEE. The CDR3 region is CASTEAQGAGETQYF. The variable domain in full, completed from reference TRBV9 and TRBJ2-5, reads DSGVTQTPKHLITATGQRVTLRCSPRSGDLSVYWYQQSLDQGLQFLIQYYNGEERAKGNILERFSAQQFPDLHSELNLSSLELGDSALYFCASTEAQGAGETQYFGPGTRLLVL.

The J gene is TRBJ2-4, the V gene TRBV27; the TCRdb D gene call, TRBD1, has no DNA to confirm it. The germline CDR1 and CDR2 sequences are MNHEY and SMNVEV (reference sequence). The CDR3 loop spans 15 amino acids. The CDR3 reads CASSTWGLAKNIQYF.

This rearrangement joins TRBV11-3 to TRBJ1-1; TCRdb's assignment of TRBD1 cannot be checked, as there is no DNA. Germline loops: CDR1 SGHNT, CDR2 YENEEA. This CDR3 is built from 14 residues. Here the CDR3 reads CASSPGPANTEAFF.

This rearrangement joins TRBV12-3 or TRBV12-4 to TRBJ1-3. This CDR3 has 14 amino acids. CDR3 sequence reads: CASSWMRLGNTIYF.

V gene TRBV5-1 combines with J gene TRBJ2-1; TCRdb's D call of TRBD2 is untestable without DNA. Germline loops: CDR1 SGHRS, CDR2 YFSETQ. The CDR3 spans 17 residues. CDR3: CASSLLRTSGSGNEQFF.

The chain employs TRBV5-1 and TRBJ2-5; absent DNA, TCRdb's TRBD1 call cannot be checked. CDR1 and CDR2 (germline): SGHRS, YFSETQ. The CDR3 is 15 residues long. CDR3 protein: CASSPSGASLETQYF.

The chain couples TRBV29-1 to TRBJ2-5. Germline V CDR1 and CDR2: SQVTM, ANQGSEA. This CDR3 is built from 12 residues. The CDR3 is CSVRTHSETQYF.

This sequence joins TRBV11-2 and TRBJ2-1; the TRBD1 assignment by TCRdb is unverifiable without DNA. Germline-derived CDR1 and CDR2 are SGHAT and FQNNGV. CDR3 length: 16 residues. CDR3 sequence: CASSPPSAAGYNEQFF.

The chain uses TRBV2 and TRBJ2-5; TCRdb's assignment of TRBD1 cannot be checked, as there is no DNA. Germline V gene lookup returns CDR1 SNHLY and CDR2 FYNNEI. This CDR3 comprises 15 residues. The CDR3 sequence is CASRWTEERQETQYF.

This rearrangement joins TRBV6-6 to TRBJ1-1. Germline V gene data show CDR1 as MNHNY and CDR2 as SVGAGI (reference sequence). The CDR3 sequence is 14 residues long. CDR3 sequence reads: CASSYSQSSFKAFF.

This chain links TRBV7-9 with TRBJ2-1; the D call of TRBD1 rests on TCRdb alone, since no DNA is present to check it. The germline CDR1 and CDR2 sequences are SEHNR and FQNEAQ (reference sequence). The CDR3 sequence is 14 residues long. The CDR3: CASRRDLVDNEQFF.

The chain employs TRBV24-1 and TRBJ2-1; TCRdb returns TRBD1, unconfirmable since there is no DNA. The CDR3 sequence is 16 residues long. Germline V gene lookup returns CDR1 KGHDR and CDR2 SFDVKD. CDR3 protein: CATSDPRDTTYNEQFF.

The chain combines TRBV7-9 with TRBJ1-5; absent DNA, TCRdb's TRBD1 call cannot be checked. The CDR3 runs to 16 residues. CDR1 is SEHNR, CDR2 FQNEAQ, per germline (reference sequence). CDR3 residues: CASSFGGGANNQPQHF.

The rearrangement joins TRBV28 to TRBJ1-2. The CDR3 runs to 13 residues. Germline V gene data show CDR1 as MDHEN and CDR2 as SYDVKM. The CDR3 sequence is CASSFQSNYGYTF.

The rearrangement links TRBV10-2 to TRBJ1-3; TCRdb names TRBD1, which stays unverified in the absence of DNA. Germline V gene data show CDR1 as WSHSY and CDR2 as SAAADI. The CDR3 consists of 13 residues. CDR3 residues: CASTGGFGNTIYF.

CDR3 loop: CASRKPGGNEQTGELFF. The rearrangement joins TRBV11-2 to TRBJ2-2; the TCRdb call, TRBD1, lacks DNA for checking. The CDR3 consists of 17 residues. Germline CDR1 is SGHAT and CDR2 is FQNNGV. The complete variable domain, with remaining parts taken from reference TRBV11-2 and TRBJ2-2, reads EAGVAQSPRYKIIEKRQSVAFWCNPISGHATLYWYQQILGQGPKLLIQFQNNGVVDDSQLPKDRFSAERLKGVDSTLKIQPAKLEDSAVYLCASRKPGGNEQTGELFFGEGSRLTVL.